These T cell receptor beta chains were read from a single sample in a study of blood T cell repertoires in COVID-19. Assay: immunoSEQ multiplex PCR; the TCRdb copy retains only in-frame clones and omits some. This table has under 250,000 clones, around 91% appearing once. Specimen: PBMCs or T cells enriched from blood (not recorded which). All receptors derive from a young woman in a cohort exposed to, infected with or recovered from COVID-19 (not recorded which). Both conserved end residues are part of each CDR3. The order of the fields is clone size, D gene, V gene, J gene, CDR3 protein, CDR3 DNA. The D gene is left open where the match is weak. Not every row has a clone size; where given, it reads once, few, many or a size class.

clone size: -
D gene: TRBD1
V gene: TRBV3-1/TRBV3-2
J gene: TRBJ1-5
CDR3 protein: CASSQGWIQGAIQPQHF
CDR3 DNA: TGTGCCAGCAGCCAAGGCTGGATACAGGGGGCGATTCAGCCCCAGCATTTT

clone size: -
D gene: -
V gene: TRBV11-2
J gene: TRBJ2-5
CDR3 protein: CASSLGYVGAETQYF
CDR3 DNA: TGTGCCAGCAGCTTAGGATATGTTGGAGCGGAGACCCAGTACTTC

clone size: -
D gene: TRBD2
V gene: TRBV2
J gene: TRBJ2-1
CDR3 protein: CASSDGLAGNNEQFF
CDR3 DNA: TGTGCCAGCAGTGATGGACTAGCGGGGAACAATGAGCAGTTCTTC

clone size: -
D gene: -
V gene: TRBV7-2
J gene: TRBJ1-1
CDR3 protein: CASSSLLGRVNTEAFF
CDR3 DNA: TGTGCCAGCAGCTCCCTCCTTGGCAGGGTGAACACTGAAGCTTTCTTT

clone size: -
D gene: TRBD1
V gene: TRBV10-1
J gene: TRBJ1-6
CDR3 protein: CASSLGQAGSPLHF
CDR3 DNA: TGCGCCAGCAGTCTCGGACAGGCTGGCTCACCCCTCCACTTT

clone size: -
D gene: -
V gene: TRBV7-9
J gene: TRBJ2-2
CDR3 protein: CASSLAGLNTGELFF
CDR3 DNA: TGTGCCAGCAGCCTTGCGGGGCTGAACACCGGGGAGCTGTTTTTT

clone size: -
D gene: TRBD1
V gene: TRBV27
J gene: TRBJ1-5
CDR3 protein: CASSSGGQPQHF
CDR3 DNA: TGTGCCAGCAGTTCAGGGGGTCAGCCCCAGCATTTT

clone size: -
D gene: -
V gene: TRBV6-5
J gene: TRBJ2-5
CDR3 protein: CASSPGTSLMETQYF
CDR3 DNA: TGTGCCAGCAGTCCGGGGACATCTCTAATGGAGACCCAGTACTTC

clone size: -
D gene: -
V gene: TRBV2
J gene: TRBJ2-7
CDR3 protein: CASSNTGRYEQYF
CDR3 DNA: TGTGCCAGCAGTAACACAGGTCGGTACGAGCAGTACTTC

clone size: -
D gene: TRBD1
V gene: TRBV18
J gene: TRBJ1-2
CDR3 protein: CASSPDRGVVGYTF
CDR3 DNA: TGTGCCAGCTCTCCGGACAGGGGAGTAGTTGGCTACACCTTC

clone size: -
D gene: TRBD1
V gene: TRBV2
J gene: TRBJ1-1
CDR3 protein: CASSELQGHEAFF
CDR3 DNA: TGTGCCAGCAGTGAGTTACAGGGGCATGAAGCTTTCTTT

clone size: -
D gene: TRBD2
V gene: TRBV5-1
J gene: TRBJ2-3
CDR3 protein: CASSLERETDTQYF
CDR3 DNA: TGCGCCAGCAGCTTAGAGCGGGAGACAGATACGCAGTATTTT

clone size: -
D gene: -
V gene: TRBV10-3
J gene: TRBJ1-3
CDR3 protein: CAISFTGSGNTIYF
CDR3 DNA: TGTGCCATCAGTTTCACAGGGTCCGGAAACACCATATATTTT

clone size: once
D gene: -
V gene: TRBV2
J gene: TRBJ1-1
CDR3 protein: CASSDEQGIEAFF
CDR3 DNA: TGTGCCAGCAGTGACGAGCAGGGCATTGAAGCTTTCTTT

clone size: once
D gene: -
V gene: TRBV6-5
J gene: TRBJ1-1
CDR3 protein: CASSYSGEGTEAFF
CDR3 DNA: TGTGCCAGCAGTTACTCAGGGGAAGGCACTGAAGCTTTCTTT

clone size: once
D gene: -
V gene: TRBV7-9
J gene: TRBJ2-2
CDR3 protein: CASSEDTPSGELFF
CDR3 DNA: TGTGCCAGCAGCGAGGACACCCCCTCCGGGGAGCTGTTTTTT

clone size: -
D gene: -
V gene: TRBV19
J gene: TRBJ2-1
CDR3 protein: CASTSGGWAYNEQFF
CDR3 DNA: -

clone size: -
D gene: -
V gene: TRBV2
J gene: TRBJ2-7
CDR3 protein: CASKVGPGRQTYEQYF
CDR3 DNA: TGTGCCAGCAAAGTGGGGCCGGGGAGGCAGACCTACGAGCAGTACTTC

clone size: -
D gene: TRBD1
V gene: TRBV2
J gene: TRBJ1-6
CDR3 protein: CASRGTANASPLHF
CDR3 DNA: TGTGCCAGCAGAGGGACAGCCAACGCCTCACCCCTCCACTTT

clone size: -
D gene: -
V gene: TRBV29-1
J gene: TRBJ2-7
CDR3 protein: CSVDPGQDYEQYF
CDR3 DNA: TGCAGCGTTGACCCCGGACAAGACTACGAGCAGTACTTC

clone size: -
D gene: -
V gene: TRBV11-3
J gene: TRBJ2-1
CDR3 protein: CASSLAVRQGYDEQFF
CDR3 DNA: TGTGCCAGCAGCTTAGCGGTACGTCAGGGGTACGATGAGCAGTTCTTC

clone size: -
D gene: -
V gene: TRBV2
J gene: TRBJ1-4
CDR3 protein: CASSEAAANEKLFF
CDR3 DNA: TGTGCCAGCAGTGAAGCGGCAGCTAATGAAAAACTGTTTTTT

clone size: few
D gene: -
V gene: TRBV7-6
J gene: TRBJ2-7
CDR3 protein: CASSLADGAYYEQYF
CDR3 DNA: TGTGCCAGCAGCTTAGCGGATGGGGCGTACTACGAGCAGTACTTC

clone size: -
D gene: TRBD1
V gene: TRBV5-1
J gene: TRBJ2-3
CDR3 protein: CASSSQGAAGTDTQYF
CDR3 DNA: TGCGCCAGCAGCTCACAGGGGGCAGCCGGCACAGATACGCAGTATTTT

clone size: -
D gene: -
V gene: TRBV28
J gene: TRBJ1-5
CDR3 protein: CASSLAQGSQPQHF
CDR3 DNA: TGTGCCAGCAGTTTAGCCCAGGGCAGTCAGCCCCAGCATTTT

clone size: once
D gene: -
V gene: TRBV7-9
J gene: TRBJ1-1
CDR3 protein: CASSLGGSTEVAFF
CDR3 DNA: TGTGCCAGCAGCTTAGGAGGATCGACAGAGGTAGCTTTCTTT

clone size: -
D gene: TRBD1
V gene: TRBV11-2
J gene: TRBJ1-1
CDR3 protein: CASSLQGASTEAFF
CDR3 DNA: TGTGCCAGCAGTCTACAGGGGGCTAGCACTGAAGCTTTCTTT

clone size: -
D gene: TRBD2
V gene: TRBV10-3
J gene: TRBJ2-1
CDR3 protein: CATTAGTRNNEQFF
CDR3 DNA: TGTGCCACCACAGCCGGGACTAGGAACAATGAGCAGTTCTTC

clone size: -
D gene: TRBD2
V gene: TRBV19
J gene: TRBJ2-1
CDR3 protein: CASSTQGLTYNEQFF
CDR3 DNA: TGTGCCAGTAGTACCCAGGGACTAACCTACAATGAGCAGTTCTTC

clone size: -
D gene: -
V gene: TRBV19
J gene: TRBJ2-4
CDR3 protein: CASSPDRSAKNIQYF
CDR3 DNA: TGTGCCAGTAGCCCGGACAGATCAGCCAAAAACATTCAGTACTTC

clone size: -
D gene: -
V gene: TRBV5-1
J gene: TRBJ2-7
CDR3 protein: CASSLDISYEQYF
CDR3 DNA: TGCGCCAGCAGCTTGGACATCTCCTACGAGCAGTACTTC

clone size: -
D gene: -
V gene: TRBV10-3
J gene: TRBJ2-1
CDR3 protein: CAIRAPQRNEQFF
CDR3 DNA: TGTGCCATCAGGGCCCCACAGCGGAATGAGCAGTTCTTC

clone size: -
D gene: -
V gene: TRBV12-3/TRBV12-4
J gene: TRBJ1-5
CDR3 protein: CASGGARSQHF
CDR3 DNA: TGTGCCAGCGGGGGCGCCCGGTCCCAGCATTTT

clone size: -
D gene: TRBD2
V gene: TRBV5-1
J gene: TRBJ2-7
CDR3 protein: CASSRSGDSYEQYF
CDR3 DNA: TGCGCCAGCAGCCGCAGCGGGGACTCCTACGAGCAGTACTTC

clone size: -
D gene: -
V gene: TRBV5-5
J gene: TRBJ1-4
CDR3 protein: CASSLVGGADLFF
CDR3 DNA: TGTGCCAGCAGCTTGGTAGGGGGGGCAGACCTGTTTTTT

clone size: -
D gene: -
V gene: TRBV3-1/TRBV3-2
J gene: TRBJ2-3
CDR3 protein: CASSPGRGEGGADTQYF
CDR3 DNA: TGTGCCAGCAGCCCCGGTCGGGGGGAGGGGGGAGCAGATACGCAGTATTTT

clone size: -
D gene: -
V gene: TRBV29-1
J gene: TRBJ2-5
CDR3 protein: CSVERQEQETQYF
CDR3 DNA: TGCAGCGTGGAACGACAGGAGCAAGAGACCCAGTACTTC

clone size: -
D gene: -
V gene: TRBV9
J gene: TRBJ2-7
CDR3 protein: CASSSGVSYEQYF
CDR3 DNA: TGTGCCAGCAGCTCCGGGGTCTCCTACGAGCAGTACTTC

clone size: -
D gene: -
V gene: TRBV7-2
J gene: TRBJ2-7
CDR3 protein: CASSLASGSYEQYF
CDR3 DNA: TGTGCCAGCAGCTTAGCTAGCGGCTCCTACGAGCAGTACTTC

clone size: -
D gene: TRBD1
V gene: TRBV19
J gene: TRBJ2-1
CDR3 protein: CASGTDRGVWNEQFF
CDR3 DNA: TGTGCCAGTGGAACGGACAGGGGAGTTTGGAATGAGCAGTTCTTC

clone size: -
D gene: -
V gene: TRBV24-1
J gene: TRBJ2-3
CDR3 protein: CATSDISVDTQYF
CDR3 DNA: TGTGCCACCAGTGATATCTCCGTGGATACGCAGTATTTT

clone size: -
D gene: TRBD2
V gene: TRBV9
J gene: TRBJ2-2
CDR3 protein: CASSTLAGAVGGELFF
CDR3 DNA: TGTGCCAGCAGCACTCTAGCGGGGGCGGTAGGCGGGGAGCTGTTTTTT

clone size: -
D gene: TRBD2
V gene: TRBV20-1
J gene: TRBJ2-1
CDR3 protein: CSASSRTSGVDEQFF
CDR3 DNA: TGCAGTGCTAGTTCGCGGACTAGCGGGGTGGATGAGCAGTTCTTC

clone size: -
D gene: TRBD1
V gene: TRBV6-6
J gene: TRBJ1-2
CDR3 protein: CASSSTTGGISGYTF
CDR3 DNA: TGTGCCAGCAGTTCCACGACAGGGGGGATTAGTGGCTACACCTTC

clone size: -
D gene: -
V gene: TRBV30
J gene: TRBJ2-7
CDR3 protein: CAGREDSYEQYF
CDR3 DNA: TGTGCCGGTCGGGAAGACTCCTACGAGCAGTACTTC

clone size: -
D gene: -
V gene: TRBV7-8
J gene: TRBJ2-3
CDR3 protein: CASSLAGGAGTDTQYF
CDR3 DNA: TGTGCCAGCAGCTTAGCTGGGGGGGCTGGCACAGATACGCAGTATTTT

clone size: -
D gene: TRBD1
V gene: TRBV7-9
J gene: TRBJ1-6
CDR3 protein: CASSLVSTGIISYNSPLHF
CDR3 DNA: TGTGCCAGCAGCTTAGTATCGACAGGGATTATATCCTATAATTCACCCCTCCACTTT